Presented here are 32 T cell receptor beta chains from one specimen sequenced in a study of control samples from healthy donors and cancer patients. Produced via immunoSEQ multiplex PCR; TCRdb's table is partial and in-frame only. The sample yields 150,000 to 200,000 clones, around 88% seen once. Sequenced sample: blood. Receptors were obtained from a woman aged 30 to 39 in good health.

This chain connects TRBV11-2 to TRBJ2-3; no clear D gene. This CDR3 is built from 16 residues. Germline CDR1 reads SGHAT; CDR2 reads FQNNGV. The ends were cut back, 0 bases at V and 1 base at J, with 11 bases in the middle. CDR3 loop: CASSLEGFRGTDTQYF. The CDR3 nucleotides read TGTGCCAGCAGCTTAGAAGGCTTCAGAGGCACAGATACGCAGTATTTT.

This chain connects TRBV14 to TRBJ2-1; weak D call: TRBD2 (6 bases). CDR1 SGHDN and CDR2 FVKESK come from the germline V gene. The V end was cut by 4 bases, the J end by 4 bases, with 14 bases between. The CDR3 contains 15 residues. The DNA for the CDR3 is TGTGCCAGCAGCCCCTTGCCGAGCGGGTACAATGAGCAGTTCTTC. It codes for CASSPLPSGYNEQFF.

The chain joins TRBV24-1 to TRBJ2-3; D is unresolved. V was cut by 10 bases and J by 3 bases, with 13 bases left in between. Germline assignment: CDR1 KGHDR and CDR2 SFDVKD. The length of the CDR3 is 13 residues. CDR3 sequence: CATGSDGTDTQYF. In DNA, the CDR3 is TGTGCCACGGGGTCGGACGGGACAGATACGCAGTATTTT.

There are many counts of this clone. The V call is TRBV7-2, the J call TRBJ1-5; no firm D call. The germline V gene has CDR1 SGHTA and CDR2 FQGNSA. V lost 5 bases, J lost 4 bases, and 9 bases lay in between. This CDR3 has 13 residues. Here the CDR3 DNA reads TGTGCCAGCAGCGAAGAATTAAATCAGCCCCAGCATTTT. This gives the protein CASSEELNQPQHF.

The CDR3 is CASSDRLAYEQYF. CDR3 DNA: TGTGCCAGCAGTGACAGGCTCGCCTACGAGCAGTACTTC. This rearrangement joins TRBV6-1 to TRBJ2-7; D is ambiguous. The CDR3 has 13 amino acids. Germline V gives CDR1 MNHNS, CDR2 SASEGT. Trimming removed 3 bases from V and 2 bases from J, with 8 bases in between.

The V call is TRBV7-9, the J call TRBJ1-2; no firm D call. Germline CDR1 reads SEHNR; CDR2 reads FQNEAQ (reference sequence). This CDR3 has 11 amino acids. Between the trimmed V and J ends, which lost 6 bases and 2 bases, there was a span of 4 bases. CDR3 region: CASRGNYGYTF. The CDR3 DNA is TGTGCCAGCAGAGGGAACTATGGCTACACCTTC. The full variable domain, completed using reference TRBV7-9 and TRBJ1-2, is DTGVSQNPRHKITKRGQNVTFRCDPISEHNRLYWYRQTLGQGPEFLTYFQNEAQLEKSRLLSDRFSAERPKGSFSTLEIQRTEQGDSAMYLCASRGNYGYTFGSGTRLTVV.

This clone was seen only once. V gene TRBV3-1 (or the pseudogene TRBV3-2) combines with J gene TRBJ1-3; D gene ambiguous. The CDR3 sequence is 14 residues long. Germline V gene lookup returns CDR1 LGHDT and CDR2 YNNKEL (reference sequence). Between the trimmed V and J ends, which lost 1 base and 0 bases, there was a span of 4 bases. The CDR3 is CASSQGHSGNTIYF. The DNA for the CDR3 is TGTGCCAGCAGCCAAGGTCACTCTGGAAACACCATATATTTT.

Points on this clone: This sequence may be a read error, since a much larger clone differs from it by one base. V usage is TRBV2 and J usage is TRBJ2-3; 9 nucleotides match TRBD2. J gave up 1 base and V 3 bases, and 2 bases lay outside the gene matches. Germline V lookup: CDR1 SNHLY, CDR2 FYNNEI. This CDR3 is 15 amino acids long. CDR3 in amino acids: CASSDASGGTDTQYF. CDR3 in DNA: TGTGCCAGCAGTGACGCTAGCGGGGGCACAGATACGCAGTATTTT. Full variable domain (outside the CDR3, taken from reference TRBV2 and TRBJ2-3): EPEVTQTPSHQVTQMGQEVILRCVPISNHLYFYWYRQILGQKVEFLVSFYNNEISEKSEIFDDQFSVERPDGSNFTLKIRSTKLEDSAMYFCASSDASGGTDTQYFGPGTRLTVL.

This clone appeared once. The same CDR3 also results from other DNA sequences found in this sample. The rearrangement joins TRBV12-3 or TRBV12-4 to TRBJ1-5; D is unclear. V was clipped by 3 bases and J by 4 bases, with 7 bases between them. The CDR3 covers 13 residues. CDR3 protein: CASSFGVNQPQHF. Here the CDR3 DNA reads TGTGCCAGCAGTTTCGGGGTAAATCAGCCCCAGCATTTT.

The chain recombines TRBV19 with TRBJ2-3; D remains unclear. Trimming took 6 bases from V and 0 from J, leaving 7 bases between them. The CDR3 is made up of 13 amino acids. CDR1 LNHDA and CDR2 SQIVND come from the germline V gene (reference sequence). The DNA for the CDR3 is TGTGCCAGTAGACCGGACAGCACAGATACGCAGTATTTT. As protein: CASRPDSTDTQYF.

The V and J genes are TRBV7-9 and TRBJ2-3; 8 nucleotides line up with TRBD2. The length of the CDR3 is 14 residues. The germline V gene encodes CDR1 SEHNR and CDR2 FQNEAQ (reference sequence). V trimming: 5 bases; J trimming: 1 base; junction bases outside the gene matches: 2. Here the CDR3 reads CASSQRGRTDTQYF. CDR3 DNA: TGTGCCAGCAGCCAGCGGGGGCGCACAGATACGCAGTATTTT.

The chain recombines TRBV4-1 with TRBJ2-7; possibly TRBD1 or TRBD2 for D (5 bases each). CDR1 and CDR2 (germline): MGHRA, YSYEKL. The ends were cut back, 3 bases at V and 7 bases at J, with 16 bases in the middle. This CDR3 comprises 14 residues. The DNA for the CDR3 is TGCGCCAGCAGCCAGGGACCGGATTTAGGGGAGCAGTACTTC. This encodes CASSQGPDLGEQYF.

The genes are TRBV2 and TRBJ1-4, with 7 nucleotides matching TRBD1. Germline V gene data show CDR1 as SNHLY and CDR2 as FYNNEI. Trimming took 0 bases from V and 3 from J; bases not matched to a gene: 4. The CDR3 consists of 16 residues. The CDR3 region is CASSEAIRGPNEKLFF. Here the CDR3 DNA reads TGTGCCAGCAGTGAAGCTATAAGGGGGCCTAATGAAAAACTGTTTTTT. The variable domain in full, completed from reference TRBV2 and TRBJ1-4, reads EPEVTQTPSHQVTQMGQEVILRCVPISNHLYFYWYRQILGQKVEFLVSFYNNEISEKSEIFDDQFSVERPDGSNFTLKIRSTKLEDSAMYFCASSEAIRGPNEKLFFGSGTQLSVL.

This chain uses TRBV5-1 with TRBJ2-6; D perhaps matches TRBD1 (6 bases). Germline lookup yields CDR1 SGHRS and CDR2 YFSETQ. The ends were cut back, 4 bases at V and 2 bases at J, with 7 bases in the middle. This CDR3 spans 14 amino acids. The CDR3 coding sequence is TGCGCCAGCAGCAACAGGGCTGGGGCCAACGTCCTGACTTTC. Translated: CASSNRAGANVLTF.

V usage is TRBV5-1 and J usage is TRBJ2-1; 11 positions match TRBD1. The CDR3 spans 15 residues. With 7 bases clipped from V and 4 bases from J, the junction kept 7 bases outside the gene matches. The germline V gene encodes CDR1 SGHRS and CDR2 YFSETQ. Written as DNA, the CDR3 is TGCGCCAGCGGGGACCGGGACAGGGGGTACAATGAGCAGTTCTTC. This translates into CASGDRDRGYNEQFF.

V gene TRBV2 combines with J gene TRBJ2-1, with 8 bases lining up with TRBD2. The germline V gene has CDR1 SNHLY and CDR2 FYNNEI. The CDR3 loop spans 13 amino acids. Trimming at V came to 5 bases and at J to 7 bases, leaving 4 bases not matched to a gene. The CDR3 sequence: CASSLSGGNEQFF. CDR3 DNA: TGTGCCAGCAGTCTAAGCGGGGGAAATGAGCAGTTCTTC.

V and J are TRBV25-1 and TRBJ2-6; 8 bases are a match to TRBD2. V trimming: 6 bases; J trimming: 2 bases; junction bases outside the gene matches: 3. Germline V gene sequence: CDR1 MGHDK, CDR2 SYGVNS. This CDR3 has 15 residues. Written as DNA, the CDR3 is TGTGCCAGCAGCGGGGGGGGTACTGGGGCCAACGTCCTGACTTTC. Protein sequence: CASSGGGTGANVLTF.

V is TRBV5-1 and J is TRBJ2-3, with D maybe TRBD1 (6 bases). The CDR3 is 17 residues long. Trimming shortened V by 0 bases and J by 4 bases, and 18 bases separated the two germline ends. Per the germline V gene, CDR1 is SGHRS and CDR2 is YFSETQ. DNA of the CDR3: TGCGCCAGCAGCTTGGGGTTTCGGACAGATCGGGCAGATACGCAGTATTTT. The encoded protein is CASSLGFRTDRADTQYF.

The genes are TRBV7-2 and TRBJ1-3, with D unclear. Germline V CDR1 and CDR2: SGHTA, FQGNSA. The CDR3 spans 12 residues. V shed 3 bases and J shed 4 bases, with 4 bases lying between them. DNA for the CDR3: TGTGCCAGCAGCTTCGCAGGAAACACCATATATTTT. It encodes CASSFAGNTIYF.

The chain employs TRBV14 and TRBJ1-1, with D perhaps TRBD1 (6 bases). The CDR3 length is 14 residues. V lost 7 bases, J lost 1 base, and 13 bases lay in between. Germline-derived CDR1 and CDR2 are SGHDN and FVKESK. The CDR3 DNA is TGTGCCAGCAAGGCAGGACAGCGGAACACTGAAGCTTTCTTT. Encoded protein: CASKAGQRNTEAFF. The entire variable domain, with the rest obtained from reference TRBV14 and TRBJ1-1, is as follows: EAGVTQFPSHSVIEKGQTVTLRCDPISGHDNLYWYRRVMGKEIKFLLHFVKESKQDESGMPNNRFLAERTGGTYSTLKVQPAELEDSGVYFCASKAGQRNTEAFFGQGTRLTVV.

The chain's CDR3 is CASSQVGTGVVEAFF. The CDR3 DNA sequence: TGCGCCAGCAGCCAAGTGGGGACAGGGGTTGTTGAAGCTTTCTTT. The chain employs TRBV4-1 and TRBJ1-1; 10 nucleotides align to TRBD1. Germline V lookup: CDR1 MGHRA, CDR2 YSYEKL. J lost 7 bases, V lost 1 base, and 6 bases had no gene match. CDR3 size: 15 residues.

The rearrangement uses TRBV19 and TRBJ1-4; maybe TRBD1 (6 bases). The CDR3 sequence is 16 residues long. Deletions cut 4 bases from V and 0 bases from J, with 12 bases between. Germline CDR1 is LNHDA and CDR2 is SQIVND (reference sequence). Here the CDR3 DNA reads TGTGCCAGTAGTAGGGACAACACCGCAACTAATGAAAAACTGTTTTTT. Protein sequence: CASSRDNTATNEKLFF. Full variable domain (remainder filled in from reference TRBV19 and TRBJ1-4): DGGITQSPKYLFRKEGQNVTLSCEQNLNHDAMYWYRQDPGQGLRLIYYSQIVNDFQKGDIAEGYSVSREKKESFPLTVTSAQKNPTAFYLCASSRDNTATNEKLFFGSGTQLSVL.

V usage is TRBV19 and J usage is TRBJ2-1; a weak D match, TRBD2 (5 bases). Trimming shortened V by 2 bases and J by 1 base, and 15 bases separated the two germline ends. The CDR3 sequence is 17 residues long. Germline V gene sequence: CDR1 LNHDA, CDR2 SQIVND (reference sequence). CDR3 amino acids: CASSINPERPSYNEQFF. The CDR3 DNA follows: TGTGCCAGTAGTATAAACCCCGAGCGGCCTTCCTACAATGAGCAGTTCTTC.

The chain joins TRBV10-3 to TRBJ2-1, with 10 bases fitting TRBD2. Trimming removed 4 bases from V and 4 bases from J; junction bases left unmatched: 13. The germline CDR1 and CDR2 sequences are ENHRY and SYGVKD. This CDR3 contains 18 residues. CDR3 bases: TGTGCCATCAGTGCTAGAGGGGATAGCGGGGGGTTGTACAATGAGCAGTTCTTC. Translation: CAISARGDSGGLYNEQFF.

V usage is TRBV3-1 (or the pseudogene TRBV3-2) and J usage is TRBJ1-2; perhaps TRBD1 as D (5 bases). Germline CDR1 is LGHDT and CDR2 is YNNKEL (reference sequence). The CDR3 totals 13 residues. The V end was cut by 1 base, the J end by 6 bases, with 9 bases between. The CDR3 region is CASSQGGINGYTF. The CDR3 nucleotides are TGTGCCAGCAGCCAAGGGGGGATAAATGGCTACACCTTC.

The rearrangement links TRBV19 to TRBJ2-2, with TRBD1 as a possible D gene (5 bases). Trimming removed 6 bases from V and 5 bases from J, with 13 bases in between. The CDR3 is 14 residues long. Germline values: CDR1 LNHDA, CDR2 SQIVND (reference sequence). The CDR3: CASRWGYNTGELFF. The CDR3 DNA sequence: TGTGCCAGTAGATGGGGCTATAATACCGGGGAGCTGTTTTTT.

The chain uses TRBV28 and TRBJ2-3, with 10 bases fitting TRBD1. The germline CDR1 and CDR2 sequences are MDHEN and SYDVKM. Trimming took 6 bases from V and 3 from J; bases not matched to a gene: 3. The CDR3 length is 14 residues. The CDR3 bases are TGTGCCAGCAGCCAGGACAGGGGGACAGATACGCAGTATTTT. Its protein product is CASSQDRGTDTQYF.

The rearrangement links TRBV15 to TRBJ1-5; D remains ambiguous. The CDR3 has 16 residues. Trimming shortened V by 0 bases and J by 3 bases, and 12 bases separated the two germline ends. Germline values: CDR1 LNHNV, CDR2 YYDKDF (reference sequence). This CDR3 reads CATSRDLAGFNQPQHF. The CDR3, as DNA: TGTGCCACCAGCAGAGATCTCGCGGGTTTCAATCAGCCCCAGCATTTT.

The V call is TRBV27, the J call TRBJ2-1; a weak D match, TRBD2 (7 bases). CDR1 is MNHEY and CDR2 is SMNVEV in the germline V gene (reference sequence). The V end was cut by 2 bases, the J end by 7 bases, with 15 bases between. This CDR3 comprises 15 residues. The chain's CDR3 is CASSLRVGGGNEQFF. The CDR3 DNA reads as TGTGCCAGCAGTTTAAGAGTGGGAGGGGGAAATGAGCAGTTCTTC.

J is TRBJ2-7 and V is TRBV6-5; perhaps TRBD1 as D (5 bases). With 11 bases removed from V and 1 base from J, the gap between germline ends came to 12 bases. Germline V gene lookup returns CDR1 MNHEY and CDR2 SVGAGI. The CDR3 totals 12 residues. Here the CDR3 reads CAPQTASYEQYV. In DNA form, the CDR3 reads TGTGCCCCCCAGACAGCTTCCTACGAGCAGTACGTC.

The rearrangement links TRBV5-4 to TRBJ2-3; TRBD1 is a possible D gene (5 bases). This CDR3 is built from 14 residues. V was shortened by 3 bases and J by 2 bases, with 10 bases between the two germline ends. Germline CDR1 is SGHNT and CDR2 is YYREEE (reference sequence). The CDR3 here is CASSSPTDTDTQYF. The CDR3 DNA reads as TGTGCCAGCAGCTCTCCGACAGACACAGATACGCAGTATTTT. Together with reference TRBV5-4 and TRBJ2-3, the CDR3 gives the full variable domain: ETGVTQSPTHLIKTRGQQVTLRCSSQSGHNTVSWYQQALGQGPQFIFQYYREEENGRGNFPPRFSGLQFPNYSSELNVNALELDDSALYLCASSSPTDTDTQYFGPGTRLTVL.

This sequence joins TRBV6-5 and TRBJ2-5; 7 bases align to TRBD1. This CDR3 comprises 15 residues. V was pared by 7 bases and J by 5 bases, with 13 bases of the junction left unmatched. From germline, CDR1 is MNHEY and CDR2 SVGAGI. The CDR3 sequence: CASKGGGGPMETQYF. CDR3 DNA: TGTGCCAGCAAAGGGGGCGGCGGCCCGATGGAGACCCAGTACTTC.